This TCR beta chain came from a study of cytomegalovirus exposure and HLA in healthy donors. This clone was seen a few times. The CDR3 is 15 residues long. Looked up from germline, CDR1 is MNHNY and CDR2 is SVGAGI (reference sequence). V gave up 2 bases and J gave up 8 bases, with 15 bases separating them. PCR primers comprised 60 Vbeta and 13 Jbeta primers. The assay was immunoSEQ multiplex PCR, and TCRdb's table has in-frame clones only and misses some. The table has some 96,000 clones, around 64% seen once. The rearrangement joins TRBV6-6 to TRBJ1-4, with D tentatively TRBD1 (5 bases). Sequencing was done on a sample of PBMCs. The TCR comes from a man between 60 and 75 years old in good health and CMV-seronegative. The CDR3: CASSYQGPTREKLFF. DNA of the CDR3: TGTGCCAGCAGTTACCAGGGACCGACTAGAGAAAAACTGTTTTTT.